These 30 T cell receptor beta chains originate from one sample sequenced in a study of OX40 agonist ivuxolimab in advanced cancers. Repertoires were generated with immunoSEQ multiplex PCR, while TCRdb's copy carries only in-frame clones and drops some. The data contain under 85,000 clones, 88% of them singletons. The specimen comprised CD4+ or CD8+ T cells sorted from blood, sampled in a trial of the OX40 agonist ivuxolimab. These receptors came from an adult with an advanced solid tumor such as melanoma, head and neck, liver or kidney cancer.

This sequence joins TRBV5-4 and TRBJ1-2; 7 bases line up with TRBD1. The germline gives CDR1 SGHNT, CDR2 YYREEE (reference sequence). V was clipped by 3 bases and J by 4 bases; unmatched bases: 12. The CDR3 covers 16 residues. The CDR3 sequence: CASSSNNRGAFYGYTF. The CDR3 region has the DNA TGTGCCAGCAGCTCAAATAACAGGGGAGCGTTCTATGGCTACACCTTC.

The V and J genes are TRBV5-1 and TRBJ2-2; D unclear. Germline CDR1 and CDR2: SGHRS and YFSETQ. V lost 9 bases and J lost 3, with 15 bases in between. CDR3 length: 14 amino acids. The CDR3 region has the DNA TGCGCCATACGAACCGACCAGGACACCGGGGAGCTGTTTTTT. Amino acid sequence: CAIRTDQDTGELFF. Full variable domain (missing parts from reference TRBV5-1 and TRBJ2-2): KAGVTQTPRYLIKTRGQQVTLSCSPISGHRSVSWYQQTPGQGLQFLFEYFSETQRNKGNFPGRFSGRQFSNSRSEMNVSTLELGDSALYLCAIRTDQDTGELFFGEGSRLTVL.

The chain couples TRBV10-3 to TRBJ2-3, with 7 bases matching TRBD1. The CDR3 is 16 amino acids. Looked up from germline, CDR1 is ENHRY and CDR2 is SYGVKD. V was clipped by 5 bases and J by 0 bases; unmatched bases: 8. The CDR3 bases are TGTGCCATCAGTCGGTCACCGGGACAGAGCACAGATACGCAGTATTTT. Protein: CAISRSPGQSTDTQYF.

V gene TRBV9 combines with J gene TRBJ2-1, with D possibly being TRBD1 or TRBD2 (5 bases each). Trimming stripped 5 bases from V and 8 bases from J, with 17 bases between. Looked up from germline, CDR1 is SGDLS and CDR2 is YYNGEE. This CDR3 has 14 amino acids. This chain's CDR3 is CASRASLGTDEQFF. DNA for the CDR3: TGTGCCAGCAGGGCGAGCCTTGGGACGGATGAGCAGTTCTTC.

The chain has TRBV6-1 and TRBJ2-1; a possible D gene is TRBD1 (6 bases). Trimming removed 2 bases at V and 8 bases at J, with 7 bases between. The CDR3 totals 12 residues. The V gene's germline CDR1 is MNHNS and CDR2 SASEGT. The CDR3 nucleotides read TGTGCCAGCAGTGAATGGGGGCATGAGCAGTTCTTC. Its protein product is CASSEWGHEQFF.

Here the CDR3 reads CASSLHRAYSNQPQHF. The DNA of the CDR3 is TGTGCCAGCAGCTTACACAGGGCCTATAGCAATCAGCCCCAGCATTTT. This rearrangement joins TRBV27 to TRBJ1-5, with D possibly being TRBD1 (6 bases). The CDR3 has 16 residues. V gave up 6 bases and J gave up 0 bases, with 15 bases separating them. The V gene's germline CDR1 is MNHEY and CDR2 SMNVEV (reference sequence).

The chain employs TRBV11-2 and TRBJ1-2, with a tentative D call TRBD1 (6 bases). CDR1 is SGHAT and CDR2 is FQNNGV in the germline V gene. The V end was cut by 6 bases, the J end by 8 bases, with 16 bases between. The CDR3 loop spans 13 amino acids. The CDR3 region has the DNA TGTGCCAGCAGACGACAGGTCGGTGGCGGCTACACCTTC. It encodes CASRRQVGGGYTF.

The V gene is TRBV9, the J gene TRBJ1-6, with 7 bases lining up with TRBD1. The germline V gene encodes CDR1 SGDLS and CDR2 YYNGEE. This CDR3 is 18 amino acids long. With V trimmed by 3 bases and J by 1 base, 10 bases remained unmatched. CDR3 amino acids: CASSERAQGGSYNSPLHF. CDR3 nucleotides: TGTGCCAGCAGCGAAAGGGCCCAGGGGGGATCCTATAATTCACCCCTCCACTTT.

This chain joins TRBV5-1 and TRBJ2-6; D is uncertain. Germline V gives CDR1 SGHRS, CDR2 YFSETQ. V lost 0 bases to trimming and J lost 2 bases, with 6 bases between them. This CDR3 has 15 amino acids. The CDR3 is CASSLVGTGANVLTF. DNA for the CDR3: TGCGCCAGCAGCTTGGTGGGGACTGGGGCCAACGTCCTGACTTTC.

The rearrangement uses TRBV11-2 and TRBJ1-2, with TRBD1 as a possible D gene (5 bases). Germline values: CDR1 SGHAT, CDR2 FQNNGV. This CDR3 contains 14 residues. V was trimmed by 6 bases and J by 8 bases, leaving 19 bases between them. DNA of the CDR3: TGTGCCAGCAGACCGGGACCAAAGACAAGGGGCTACACCTTC. Protein: CASRPGPKTRGYTF.

The chain joins TRBV6-5 to TRBJ1-5; D call uncertain. In germline, CDR1 is MNHEY, CDR2 SVGAGI. V lost 2 bases to trimming and J lost 4 bases, with 6 bases between them. This CDR3 is 13 amino acids long. DNA for the CDR3: TGTGCCAGCAGTTACGGAGGGAATCAGCCCCAGCATTTT. The encoded protein is CASSYGGNQPQHF.

Concerning this clone: The same CDR3 is also encoded by other DNA sequences in this sample. This chain connects TRBV7-7 to TRBJ2-5; D is perhaps TRBD1 or TRBD2 (6 bases each). The V end lost 3 bases, the J end lost 3 bases, and 8 bases lay between the germline ends. Germline V gives CDR1 SSHAT, CDR2 FNYEAQ (reference sequence). This CDR3 has 13 residues. The CDR3 nucleotides read TGTGCCAGCAGCTTGGGGGGCGAAGAGACCCAGTACTTC. It encodes CASSLGGEETQYF.

V is TRBV14 and J is TRBJ2-2; D uncertain. Trimming removed 4 bases at V and 7 bases at J, with 10 bases between. Germline CDR1 is SGHDN and CDR2 is FVKESK. The CDR3 sequence is 13 residues long. The CDR3 reads CASSRVGFGELFF. The CDR3 DNA reads TGTGCCAGCAGCCGAGTGGGTTTCGGGGAGCTGTTTTTT.

The chain is built from TRBV11-1 and TRBJ2-3; D call uncertain. V lost 3 bases and J lost 6, with 13 bases in between. The V gene's germline CDR1 is SGHAT and CDR2 FQDESV (reference sequence). The CDR3 spans 14 residues. The CDR3: CASSFTAKGDTQYF. In DNA, the CDR3 is TGTGCCAGCAGCTTCACTGCCAAAGGCGATACGCAGTATTTT.

The chain carries TRBV7-2 and TRBJ2-7; TRBD2 is a possible D gene (6 bases). Trimming cost V 4 bases and J 6 bases, with 16 bases left between them. This CDR3 is built from 14 residues. Per the germline V gene, CDR1 is SGHTA and CDR2 is FQGNSA. The CDR3 DNA reads TGTGCCAGCAGCTCCCGGGACTCTTATACCGAGCAGTACTTC. Translating it yields CASSSRDSYTEQYF.

The chain joins TRBV6-6 to TRBJ2-7; perhaps TRBD2 as D (6 bases). Germline loops: CDR1 MNHNY, CDR2 SVGAGI (reference sequence). The CDR3 consists of 15 residues. The V and J ends lost 0 bases and 6 bases respectively, with 15 bases between them. The CDR3 DNA sequence: TGTGCCAGCAGTTACTCGGCAACTAGCCTGGGCGAGCAGTACTTC. Protein: CASSYSATSLGEQYF.

The V gene is TRBV21-1, the J gene TRBJ1-3. TRBV21-1 is assigned pseudogene status. The CDR3 spans 12 residues. The CDR3 bases are TGTGCCAGCAGCAAAGAAGGAAACACCATATATTTT. Amino acid sequence: CASSKEGNTIYF.

V gene TRBV6-1 combines with J gene TRBJ2-3; tentative D call: TRBD2 (7 bases). The CDR3 totals 16 residues. CDR1 and CDR2 (germline): MNHNS, SASEGT. V gave up 3 bases and J gave up 9 bases, with 22 bases separating them. The CDR3: CASSDGLVGALLTQYF. The DNA of the CDR3 is TGTGCCAGCAGTGACGGACTAGTGGGGGCCCTCCTAACGCAGTATTTT.

This rearrangement joins TRBV28 to TRBJ2-3; 7 bases line up with TRBD1. CDR1 is MDHEN, CDR2 SYDVKM, per germline. The length of the CDR3 is 15 residues. The J segment lost 3 bases and the V segment lost 5 bases, leaving 8 bases of the junction unmatched. The CDR3 here is CASSEPGQLTDTQYF. CDR3 coding DNA: TGTGCCAGCAGTGAACCGGGACAGTTGACAGATACGCAGTATTTT.

The V and J genes are TRBV7-2 and TRBJ1-2; possibly TRBD1 for D (5 bases). Trimming removed 1 base at V and 3 bases at J, with 9 bases between. The CDR3 spans 14 residues. Germline V gives CDR1 SGHTA, CDR2 FQGNSA. The CDR3 bases are TGTGCCAGCAGCTTAGGGGACCTCCACTATGGCTACACCTTC. This codes for CASSLGDLHYGYTF.

The chain links TRBV28 to TRBJ2-7; D possibly corresponds to TRBD2 (6 bases). The CDR3 length is 15 residues. Germline V gene data show CDR1 as MDHEN and CDR2 as SYDVKM. V shed 6 bases and J shed 2 bases, with 17 bases lying between them. The CDR3 region is CASRLTGPGAYEQYF. In DNA, the CDR3 is TGTGCCAGCAGATTAACGGGGCCGGGGGCCTACGAGCAGTACTTC.

The chain links TRBV9 to TRBJ2-5; weak D call: TRBD2 (6 bases). The J call is in doubt because the DNA end fits TRBJ2-7 better. The CDR3 length is 13 residues. The germline gives CDR1 SGDLS, CDR2 YYNGEE. CDR3 amino acids: CASSVGGSGEQYF. Written as DNA, the CDR3 is TGTGCCAGCAGCGTGGGAGGTAGCGGCGAGCAGTACTTC.

The CDR3 sequence is CASGERQPQHF. Here the CDR3 DNA reads TGTGCCAGCGGGGAACGTCAGCCCCAGCATTTT. The V and J genes are TRBV6-1 and TRBJ1-5; D gene uncertain. With 8 bases removed from V and 6 bases from J, the gap between germline ends came to 8 bases. The CDR3 runs to 11 residues. CDR1 and CDR2 (germline): MNHNS, SASEGT.

The gene calls are TRBV7-7 and TRBJ2-2; no firm D call. The CDR3 runs to 15 residues. Trimming pared 7 bases from V and 3 bases from J, leaving 15 bases between. Germline CDR1 reads SSHAT; CDR2 reads FNYEAQ (reference sequence). Here the CDR3 DNA reads TGTGCCAGCACCCCTGGATCCGGCCACACCGGGGAGCTGTTTTTT. Translating it yields CASTPGSGHTGELFF.

The J gene is TRBJ2-5, the V gene TRBV5-6, with 10 bases matching TRBD2. The V gene's germline CDR1 is SGHDT and CDR2 YYEEEE. The CDR3 is made up of 14 amino acids. J gave up 7 bases and V 7 bases, and 10 bases lay outside the gene matches. The CDR3: CASLQGTSVGTQYF. CDR3 DNA sequence: TGTGCCAGCCTCCAAGGGACTAGCGTTGGGACCCAGTACTTC. Full variable domain (outside the CDR3, taken from reference TRBV5-6 and TRBJ2-5): DAGVTQSPTHLIKTRGQQVTLRCSPKSGHDTVSWYQQALGQGPQFIFQYYEEEERQRGNFPDRFSGHQFPNYSSELNVNALLLGDSALYLCASLQGTSVGTQYFGPGTRLLVL.

CDR3 nucleotide sequence: TGTGCCAGCAGCGTCGGGGCAATCTGTGGCTACACCTTC. Protein: CASSVGAICGYTF. This sequence joins TRBV11-3 and TRBJ1-2, with a tentative D call TRBD1 (5 bases). V shed 5 bases and J shed 7 bases, with 14 bases lying between them. CDR3 size: 13 residues. The V gene's germline CDR1 is SGHNT and CDR2 YENEEA.

The CDR3 region is CASSFTGGAGGYTF. The CDR3 DNA is TGTGCCAGCAGCTTTACAGGGGGCGCGGGAGGCTACACCTTC. This sequence joins TRBV7-3 and TRBJ1-2; 9 nucleotides match TRBD1. Germline loops: CDR1 SGHTA, CDR2 FQGTGA. V dropped 3 bases and J dropped 8; count of bases not matched to a gene: 7. This CDR3 comprises 14 residues.

The genes are TRBV9 and TRBJ1-2, with D possibly matching TRBD1 (6 bases). V was shortened by 7 bases and J by 5 bases, with 21 bases between the two germline ends. Per germline, CDR1 SGDLS and CDR2 YYNGEE. This CDR3 contains 15 residues. DNA of the CDR3: TGTGCCAGCGAAAATCACGAACAGGGAGAATATGGCTACACCTTC. Translated, it gives CASENHEQGEYGYTF.

This chain uses TRBV5-4 with TRBJ2-1; D may be TRBD2 (6 bases). With 4 bases removed from V and 9 bases from J, the gap between germline ends came to 20 bases. Per germline, CDR1 SGHNT and CDR2 YYREEE (reference sequence). This CDR3 has 15 amino acids. In DNA form, the CDR3 reads TGTGCCAGCAGCAAACGGGACTCTCTCTTCGGTGAGCAGTTCTTC. Its translation is CASSKRDSLFGEQFF.

The rearrangement uses TRBV9 and TRBJ2-5; no firm D call. The length of the CDR3 is 14 residues. Trimming cost V 0 bases and J 0 bases, with 6 bases left between them. The germline V gene encodes CDR1 SGDLS and CDR2 YYNGEE. This CDR3 is CASSVGLNQETQYF. CDR3 in DNA: TGTGCCAGCAGCGTAGGGTTAAACCAAGAGACCCAGTACTTC.